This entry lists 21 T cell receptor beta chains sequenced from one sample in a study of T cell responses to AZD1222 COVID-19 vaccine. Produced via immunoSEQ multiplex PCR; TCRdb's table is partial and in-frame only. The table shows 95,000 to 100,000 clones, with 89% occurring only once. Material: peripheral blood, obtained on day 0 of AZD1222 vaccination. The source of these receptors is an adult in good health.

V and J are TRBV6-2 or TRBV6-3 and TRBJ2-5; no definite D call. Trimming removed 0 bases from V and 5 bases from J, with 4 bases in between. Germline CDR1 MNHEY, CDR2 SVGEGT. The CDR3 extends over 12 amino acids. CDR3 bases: TGTGCCAGCAGTTACTCTGGGGAGACCCAGTACTTC. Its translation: CASSYSGETQYF.

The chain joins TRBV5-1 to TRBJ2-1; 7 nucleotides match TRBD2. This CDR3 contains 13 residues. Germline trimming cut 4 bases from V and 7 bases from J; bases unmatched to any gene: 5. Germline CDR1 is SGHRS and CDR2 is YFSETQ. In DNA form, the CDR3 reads TGCGCCAGCAGCCCTCAGGGAGGGAATGAGCAGTTCTTC. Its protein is CASSPQGGNEQFF.

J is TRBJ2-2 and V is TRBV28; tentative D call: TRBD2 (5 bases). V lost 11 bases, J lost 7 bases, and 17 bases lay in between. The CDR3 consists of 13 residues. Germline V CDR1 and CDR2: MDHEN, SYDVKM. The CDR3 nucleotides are TGTGCCGTCCTCGAAGTTCGGGGCGGGGAGCTGTTTTTT. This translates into CAVLEVRGGELFF.

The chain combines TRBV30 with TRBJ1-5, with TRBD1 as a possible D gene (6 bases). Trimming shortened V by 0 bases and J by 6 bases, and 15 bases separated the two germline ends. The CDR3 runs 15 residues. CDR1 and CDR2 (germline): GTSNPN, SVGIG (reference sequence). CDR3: CAWSVKGRGSQPQHF. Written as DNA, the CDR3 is TGTGCCTGGAGTGTAAAAGGGAGGGGGTCTCAGCCCCAGCATTTT.

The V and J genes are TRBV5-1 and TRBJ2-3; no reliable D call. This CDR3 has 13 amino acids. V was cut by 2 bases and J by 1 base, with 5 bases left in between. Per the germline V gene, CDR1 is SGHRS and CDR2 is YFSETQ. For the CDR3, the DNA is TGCGCCAGCAGCTTTCCAGGCACAGATACGCAGTATTTT. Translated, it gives CASSFPGTDTQYF. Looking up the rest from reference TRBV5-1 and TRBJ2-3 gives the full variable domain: KAGVTQTPRYLIKTRGQQVTLSCSPISGHRSVSWYQQTPGQGLQFLFEYFSETQRNKGNFPGRFSGRQFSNSRSEMNVSTLELGDSALYLCASSFPGTDTQYFGPGTRLTVL.

In DNA form, the CDR3 reads TGTGCCAGCAGCCCACTTTTCGGGACAGGGGTTAACAATAATTCACCCCTCCACTTT. It specifies CASSPLFGTGVNNNSPLHF. The gene calls are TRBV5-8 and TRBJ1-6; 10 bases are shared with TRBD1. V dropped 4 bases and J dropped 5; count of bases not matched to a gene: 15. CDR3 size: 19 residues. Germline CDR1 and CDR2: SGHTS and YDEGEE.

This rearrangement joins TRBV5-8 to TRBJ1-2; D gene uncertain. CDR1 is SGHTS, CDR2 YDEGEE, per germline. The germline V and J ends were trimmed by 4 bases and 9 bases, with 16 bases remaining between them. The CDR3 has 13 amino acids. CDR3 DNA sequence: TGTGCCAGCAGCCCCCAGACTTTCCACCGCTACACCTTC. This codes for CASSPQTFHRYTF. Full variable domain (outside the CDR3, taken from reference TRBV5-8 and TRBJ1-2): EAGVTQSPTHLIKTRGQQATLRCSPISGHTSVYWYQQALGLGLQFLLWYDEGEERNRGNFPPRFSGRQFPNYSSELNVNALELEDSALYLCASSPQTFHRYTFGSGTRLTVV.

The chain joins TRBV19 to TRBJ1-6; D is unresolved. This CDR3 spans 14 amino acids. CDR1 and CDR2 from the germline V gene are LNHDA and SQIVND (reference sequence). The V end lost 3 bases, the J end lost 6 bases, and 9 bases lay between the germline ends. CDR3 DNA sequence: TGTGCCAGTAGTATTCCAGGAGCTAATTCACCCCTCCACTTT. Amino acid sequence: CASSIPGANSPLHF. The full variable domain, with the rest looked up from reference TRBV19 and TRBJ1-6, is DGGITQSPKYLFRKEGQNVTLSCEQNLNHDAMYWYRQDPGQGLRLIYYSQIVNDFQKGDIAEGYSVSREKKESFPLTVTSAQKNPTAFYLCASSIPGANSPLHFGNGTRLTVT.

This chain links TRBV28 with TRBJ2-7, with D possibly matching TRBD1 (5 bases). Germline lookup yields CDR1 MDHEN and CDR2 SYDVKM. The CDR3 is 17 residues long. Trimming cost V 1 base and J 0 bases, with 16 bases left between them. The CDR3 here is CASSLSLGAGRSYEQYF. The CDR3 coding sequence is TGTGCCAGCAGTTTATCTCTAGGGGCAGGGCGCTCCTACGAGCAGTACTTC.

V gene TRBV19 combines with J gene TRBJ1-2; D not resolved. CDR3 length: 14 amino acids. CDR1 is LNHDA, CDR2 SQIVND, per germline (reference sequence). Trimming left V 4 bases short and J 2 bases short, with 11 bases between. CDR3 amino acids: CASSRTGGNYGYTF. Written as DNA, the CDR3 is TGTGCCAGTAGTAGGACCGGCGGGAACTATGGCTACACCTTC.

The CDR3 here is CASSLAGGTEQFF. The CDR3 DNA reads as TGCGCCAGCAGCTTGGCCGGGGGCACGGAGCAGTTCTTC. V gene TRBV5-1 combines with J gene TRBJ2-1; D possibly uses TRBD1 or TRBD2 (6 bases each). Germline-derived CDR1 and CDR2 are SGHRS and YFSETQ. The CDR3 is 13 residues long. Trimming left V 0 bases short and J 10 bases short, with 11 bases between.

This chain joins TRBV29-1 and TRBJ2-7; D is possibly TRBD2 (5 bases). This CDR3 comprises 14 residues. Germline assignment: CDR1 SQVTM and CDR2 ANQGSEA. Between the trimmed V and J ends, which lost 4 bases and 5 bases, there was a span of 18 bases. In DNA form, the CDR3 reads TGCAGCGTTGTGCTATTTAACGGGCGGGACGAGCAGTACTTC. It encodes CSVVLFNGRDEQYF.

DNA for the CDR3: TGTGCCACCAGCAGAGGAGGGATGCTAGATACGCAGTATTTT. Translation gives CATSRGGMLDTQYF. The V gene is TRBV15, the J gene TRBJ2-3, with D possibly being TRBD2 (5 bases). Germline assignment: CDR1 LNHNV and CDR2 YYDKDF (reference sequence). The CDR3 has 14 residues. V was trimmed by 1 base and J by 5 bases, leaving 10 bases between them.

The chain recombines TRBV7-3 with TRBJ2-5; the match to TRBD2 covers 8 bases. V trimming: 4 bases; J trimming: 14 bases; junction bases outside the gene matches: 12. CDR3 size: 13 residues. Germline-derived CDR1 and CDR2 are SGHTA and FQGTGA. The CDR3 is CASSSVGRGLVYF. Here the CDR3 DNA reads TGTGCCAGCAGCTCAGTCGGGAGGGGACTAGTTTACTTC.

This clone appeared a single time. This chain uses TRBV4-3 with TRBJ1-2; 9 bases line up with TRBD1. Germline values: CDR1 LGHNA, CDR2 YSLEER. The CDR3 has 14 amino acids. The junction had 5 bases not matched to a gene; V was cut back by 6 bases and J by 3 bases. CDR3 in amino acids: CASSPGQGDYGYTF. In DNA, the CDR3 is TGCGCCAGCAGTCCGGGACAGGGTGACTATGGCTACACCTTC.

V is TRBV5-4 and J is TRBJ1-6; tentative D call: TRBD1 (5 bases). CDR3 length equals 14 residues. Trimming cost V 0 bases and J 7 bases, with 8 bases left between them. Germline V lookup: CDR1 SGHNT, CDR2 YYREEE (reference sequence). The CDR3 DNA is TGTGCCAGCAGCTTGGGGGACCCGAATTCACCCCTCCACTTT. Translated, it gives CASSLGDPNSPLHF.

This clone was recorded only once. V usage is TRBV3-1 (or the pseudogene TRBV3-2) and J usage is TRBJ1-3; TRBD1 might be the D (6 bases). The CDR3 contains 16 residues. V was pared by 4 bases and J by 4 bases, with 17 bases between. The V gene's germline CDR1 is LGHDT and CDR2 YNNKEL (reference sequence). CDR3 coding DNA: TGTGCCAGCAGCCCCCCGGGGGCGGCGGGGGGAAACACCATATATTTT. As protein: CASSPPGAAGGNTIYF.

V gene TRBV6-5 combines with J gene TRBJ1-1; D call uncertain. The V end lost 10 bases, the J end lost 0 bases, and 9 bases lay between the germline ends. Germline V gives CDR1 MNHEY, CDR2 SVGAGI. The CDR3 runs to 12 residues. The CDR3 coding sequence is TGTGCCACCTCACATATGAACACTGAAGCTTTCTTT. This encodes CATSHMNTEAFF.

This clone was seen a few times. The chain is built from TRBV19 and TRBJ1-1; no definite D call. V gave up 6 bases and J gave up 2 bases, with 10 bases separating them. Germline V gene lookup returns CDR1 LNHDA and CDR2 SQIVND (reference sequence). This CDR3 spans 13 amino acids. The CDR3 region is CASRPGDNTEAFF. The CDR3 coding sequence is TGTGCCAGTAGGCCTGGGGATAACACTGAAGCTTTCTTT.

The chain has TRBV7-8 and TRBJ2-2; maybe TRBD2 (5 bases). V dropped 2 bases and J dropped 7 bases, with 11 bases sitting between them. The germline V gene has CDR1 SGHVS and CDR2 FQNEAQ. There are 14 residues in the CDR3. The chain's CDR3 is CASSLRESLGELFF. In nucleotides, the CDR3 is TGTGCCAGCAGCTTACGGGAATCCCTCGGGGAGCTGTTTTTT.

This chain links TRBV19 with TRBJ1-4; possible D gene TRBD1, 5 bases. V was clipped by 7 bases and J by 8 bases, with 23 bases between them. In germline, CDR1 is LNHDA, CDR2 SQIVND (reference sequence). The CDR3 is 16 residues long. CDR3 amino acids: CASTIPRGRGGEKLFF. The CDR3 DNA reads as TGTGCCAGTACCATACCCCGGGGACGCGGTGGCGAAAAACTGTTTTTT.